This T cell receptor beta chain was sequenced during a study of cytomegalovirus exposure and HLA in healthy donors. Points from the study as a whole: The study designated roughly 150 TCR beta chains cytomegalovirus-associated.

V dropped 4 bases and J dropped 4 bases, with 14 bases sitting between them. Germline loops: CDR1 SGHRS, CDR2 YFSETQ. The CDR3 length is 15 residues. On this clone: Its antigen is not identified.

Repertoires were generated with immunoSEQ multiplex PCR, while TCRdb's copy carries only in-frame clones and drops some. The repertoire holds over 250,000 clones, with about 86% as singletons. The clonotype originates from a woman aged 18-29 years in good health and CMV-seronegative. Sequencing was carried out using PBMCs. The V call is TRBV5-1, the J call TRBJ2-2; no definite D call. The CDR3 DNA follows: TGCGCCAGCAGCCCGGGTCACCTAACCACCGGGGAGCTGTTTTTT. This encodes CASSPGHLTTGELFF.